This T cell receptor beta chain is from a study of blood T cells in healthy people across ages. V lost 7 bases and J 7 bases, leaving 14 bases between the germline ends. Germline V gives CDR1 SGHTA, CDR2 FQGNSA. The CDR3 is made up of 13 amino acids. Points from the study as a whole: A strong correlation was seen between TCR beta diversity and naive T cell percentage. What prevented conclusive comparison of naive and antigen-experienced cells was that PBMCs were unsorted.

A second PCR, run for roughly 6 to 11 cycles, used a sample-barcoded 5' primer plus a J-beta primer mix. Via MiXCR, TCRdb re-called the 5' RACE reads, giving one row per CDR3 protein. Among around 650,000 distinct CDR3 sequences listed, over 40% were seen once. As regards this clonotype: Antigen unknown.

Sequenced: blood. The receptor's source is a man of 80 years or more in good health. The chain employs TRBV7-2 and TRBJ2-1; TRBD2 is a possible D gene (5 bases). CDR3 region: CASTPWELNEQFF. Written as DNA, the CDR3 is TGTGCCAGCACCCCTTGGGAGCTTAATGAGCAGTTCTTC.